This T cell receptor (beta chain) derives from a study of neoadjuvant anti-PD-1 for oral cavity cancer. This CDR3 has 15 residues. V lost 3 bases and J lost 0; bases outside the gene matches: 1. CDR1 SGHTA and CDR2 FQGTGA come from the germline V gene. This table comes from immunoSEQ multiplex PCR, and its TCRdb copy is limited to in-frame clones, with some not included. The sample shows about 14,000 clones, roughly 70% of them seen only once. The time point was: after neoadjuvant nivolumab, at surgical resection. Stage II-IVA oral cavity squamous cell carcinoma was new and untreated by systemic or radiation therapy. No culture or expansion preceded analysis of these blood cells. This clone showed up just a few times.

The input for sequencing was PBMCs, taken after nivolumab (anti-PD-1) treatment. The chain carries TRBV7-3 and TRBJ2-3; 9 bases fit TRBD2. This receptor was obtained from a person aged 40 to 85 with oral cavity squamous cell carcinoma. CDR3 region: CASSFTSGSTDTQYF. DNA for the CDR3: TGTGCCAGCAGCTTCACTAGCGGGAGCACAGATACGCAGTATTTT.